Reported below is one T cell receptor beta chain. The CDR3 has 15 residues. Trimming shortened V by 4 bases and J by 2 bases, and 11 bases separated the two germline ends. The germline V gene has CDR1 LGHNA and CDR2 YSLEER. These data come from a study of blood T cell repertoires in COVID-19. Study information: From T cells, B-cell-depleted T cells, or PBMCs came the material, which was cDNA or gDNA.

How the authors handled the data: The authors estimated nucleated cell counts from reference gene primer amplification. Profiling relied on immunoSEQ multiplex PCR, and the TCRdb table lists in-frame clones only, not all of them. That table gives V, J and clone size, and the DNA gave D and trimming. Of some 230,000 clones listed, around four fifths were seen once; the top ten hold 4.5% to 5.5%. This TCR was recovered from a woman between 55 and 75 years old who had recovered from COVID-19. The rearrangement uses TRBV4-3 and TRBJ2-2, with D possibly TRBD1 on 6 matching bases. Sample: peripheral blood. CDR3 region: CASSLLGTNTGELFF. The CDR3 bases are TGCGCCAGCAGCCTTTTAGGGACAAACACCGGGGAGCTGTTTTTT.